Below, 25 T cell receptor beta chains from the same sample are listed, as sequenced in a study of T cells in Graves' hyperthyroidism and ophthalmopathy. Amplified TCR beta CDR3 regions came from RNA transcripts. RT-PCR in the first round (using the HTBI primer set) targeted the TCR CDR3. From the multiplex PCR reads, TCRdb called clonotypes with MiXCR, one entry per CDR3 protein. The sample includes about 500,000 distinct CDR3 sequences, about 45% of them seen just once. The sample comprised peripheral blood or thyroid tissue (not recorded which). Receptors originate from an adult woman with Graves' disease, either hyperthyroidism or ophthalmopathy (not recorded which).

Ten or more counts support this clonotype. The chain links TRBV12-3 or TRBV12-4 to TRBJ1-2; 8 bases are shared with TRBD1. The V and J ends lost 4 bases and 4 bases, in that order; junction bases with no gene match: 2. CDR3 length equals 13 residues. CDR3 in DNA: TGTGCCAGCAGTTCAGGGGGCGGCTATGGCTACACCTTC. This encodes CASSSGGGYGYTF.

Only a few counts were recorded for this clonotype. The rearrangement uses TRBV11-2 and TRBJ1-6, with no clear D. Germline V lookup: CDR1 SGHAT, CDR2 FQNNGV. The CDR3 is 13 residues long. V was pared by 5 bases and J by 10 bases, with 12 bases between. The CDR3 loop reads CASSGRYVSPLHF. The CDR3 bases are TGTGCCAGCAGCGGCCGGTACGTGTCACCCCTCCACTTT.

There are many counts of this clonotype. The gene calls are TRBV7-3 and TRBJ2-7; D is uncertain. Looked up from germline, CDR1 is SGHTA and CDR2 is FQGTGA. This CDR3 spans 13 amino acids. Trimming removed 0 bases from V and 6 bases from J, with 9 bases in between. The CDR3 nucleotides read TGTGCCAGCAGCTTAACATCTCTCAGCGAGCAGTACTTC. Protein product: CASSLTSLSEQYF.

The rearrangement joins TRBV7-8 to TRBJ2-7, with D uncertain. The V gene's germline CDR1 is SGHVS and CDR2 FQNEAQ. This CDR3 contains 13 residues. Between the trimmed V and J ends, which lost 5 bases and 0 bases, there was a span of 8 bases. This chain's CDR3 is CASSHEGSYEQYF. Written as DNA, the CDR3 is TGTGCCAGCAGCCATGAAGGCTCCTACGAGCAGTACTTC. Looking up the rest from reference TRBV7-8 and TRBJ2-7 gives the full variable domain: GAGVSQSPRYKVAKRGQDVALRCDPISGHVSLFWYQQALGQGPEFLTYFQNEAQLDKSGLPSDRFFAERPEGSVSTLKIQRTQQEDSAVYLCASSHEGSYEQYFGPGTRLTVT.

This sequence joins TRBV11-2 and TRBJ2-5; unclear D gene. The ends were cut back, 4 bases at V and 3 bases at J, with 12 bases in the middle. CDR3 length equals 14 residues. The germline gives CDR1 SGHAT, CDR2 FQNNGV. DNA of the CDR3: TGTGCCAGCAGCTCCGGACGGCATGAAGAGACCCAGTACTTC. Its translation: CASSSGRHEETQYF. Together with reference TRBV11-2 and TRBJ2-5, the CDR3 gives the full variable domain: EAGVAQSPRYKIIEKRQSVAFWCNPISGHATLYWYQQILGQGPKLLIQFQNNGVVDDSQLPKDRFSAERLKGVDSTLKIQPAKLEDSAVYLCASSSGRHEETQYFGPGTRLLVL.

This clonotype occurred once. The J gene is TRBJ1-1, the V gene TRBV10-3; 12 positions agree with TRBD2. The closer fit of TRBJ2-5 to the DNA end suggests the J call may be wrong. The length of the CDR3 is 15 residues. Per germline, CDR1 ENHRY and CDR2 SYGVKD. CDR3 in amino acids: CAISGRLAGAETQYF. The CDR3 DNA reads as TGTGCCATCAGTGGAAGACTAGCGGGAGCAGAGACCCAGTACTTC.

The sample holds many counts of this clonotype. This chain joins TRBV4-2 and TRBJ1-1; D gene uncertain. The CDR3 is 14 amino acids. CDR1 and CDR2 (germline): LGHNA, YNFKEQ. The germline V and J ends were trimmed by 0 bases and 2 bases, with 7 bases remaining between them. The CDR3 sequence is CASSQDARNTEAFF. The CDR3 nucleotides are TGTGCCAGCAGCCAAGATGCGAGAAACACTGAAGCTTTCTTT.

This sequence joins TRBV29-1 and TRBJ2-7, with 9 bases matching TRBD2. The CDR3 runs 15 residues. Trimming at V came to 4 bases and at J to 3 bases, leaving 10 bases not matched to a gene. CDR1 is SQVTM and CDR2 is ANQGSEA in the germline V gene. CDR3 protein: CSVVGGLAKNYEQYF. The CDR3 DNA reads TGCAGCGTTGTTGGAGGACTAGCGAAAAACTACGAGCAGTACTTC.

The chain employs TRBV6-1 and TRBJ2-2, with 10 positions matching TRBD2. The V and J ends lost 8 bases and 6 bases, in that order; junction bases with no gene match: 3. This CDR3 has 13 residues. CDR1 is MNHNS and CDR2 is SASEGT in the germline V gene. CDR3 coding DNA: TGTGCCAGCCTAGCGGGAGTGGCCGGGGAGCTGTTTTTT. Amino acids: CASLAGVAGELFF.

This clonotype was recorded many times. The rearrangement uses TRBV15 and TRBJ1-6; 7 bases fit TRBD1. The germline V gene encodes CDR1 LNHNV and CDR2 YYDKDF (reference sequence). The length of the CDR3 is 15 residues. J lost 10 bases, V lost 0 bases, and 6 bases had no gene match. The CDR3 is CATSREQGVGSPLHF. CDR3 nucleotides: TGTGCCACCAGCAGAGAGCAGGGGGTAGGATCACCCCTCCACTTT.

This clonotype was recorded many times. The rearrangement links TRBV7-2 to TRBJ2-2; TRBD1 is a possible D gene (6 bases). V lost 4 bases to trimming and J lost 7 bases, with 13 bases between them. Per germline, CDR1 SGHTA and CDR2 FQGNSA. The CDR3 sequence is 14 residues long. CDR3 protein: CASSSQGTGGELFF. In nucleotides, the CDR3 is TGTGCCAGCAGCTCCCAGGGGACCGGCGGGGAGCTGTTTTTT.

The V and J genes are TRBV24-1 and TRBJ2-2; the D is unclear. Trimming removed 5 bases from V and 4 bases from J, with 10 bases in between. CDR1 and CDR2 (germline): KGHDR, SFDVKD. The CDR3 sequence is 14 residues long. The CDR3 coding sequence is TGTGCCACCAGTGCCGCAGGTTTCACCGGGGAGCTGTTTTTT. It yields the protein CATSAAGFTGELFF.

This chain links TRBV19 with TRBJ1-3; possible D gene TRBD1, 5 bases. Trimming removed 3 bases from V and 8 bases from J, with 20 bases in between. There are 16 residues in the CDR3. Germline V lookup: CDR1 LNHDA, CDR2 SQIVND (reference sequence). CDR3 nucleotides: TGTGCCAGTAGTATTTTGCAGGGTTCCTATGGCTACACCATATATTTT. Amino acid sequence: CASSILQGSYGYTIYF.

The chain has TRBV4-1 and TRBJ2-7; D tentatively reads TRBD1 or TRBD2 (5 bases each). From germline, CDR1 is MGHRA and CDR2 YSYEKL. The CDR3 is made up of 16 amino acids. V was pared by 0 bases and J by 2 bases, with 14 bases between. The CDR3 DNA reads as TGCGCCAGCAGCCAAGATTCCGTGCAGGGAGCCTACGAGCAGTACTTC. It translates to CASSQDSVQGAYEQYF.

The sample holds many counts of this clonotype. The CDR3, as DNA: TGCGCCAGCAGCCAAGCGACGGGGTCTAACTATGGCTACACCTTC. Translation gives CASSQATGSNYGYTF. The V and J genes are TRBV4-3 and TRBJ1-2; D gene ambiguous. Germline lookup yields CDR1 LGHNA and CDR2 YSLEER. The CDR3 contains 15 residues. Trimming shortened V by 1 base and J by 0 bases, and 9 bases separated the two germline ends.

For this clonotype: A read error may produce the germline difference seen at one junction end. This chain connects TRBV7-2 to TRBJ2-3; 7 bases map to TRBD2. Germline V CDR1 and CDR2: SGHTA, FQGNSA. This CDR3 contains 12 residues. As DNA, the CDR3 is TGTGCCAGCAGCTTAGCTCGGCTAGCGGCCAATTTT. Translation gives CASSLARLAANF.

Only a few counts were recorded for this clonotype. This sequence may be a read error, since a much larger clone differs from it by one base. The chain uses TRBV29-1 and TRBJ1-3, with D possibly TRBD1 on 6 matching bases. Germline V lookup: CDR1 SQVTM, CDR2 ANQGSEA. V lost 5 bases to trimming and J lost 4 bases, with 12 bases between them. The CDR3 runs 13 residues. The CDR3 DNA reads as TGCAGCGTTTCACGGGGGCGGGGAAACACCATATATTTT. It encodes CSVSRGRGNTIYF.

In its sample, this clonotype was seen a few times. The rearrangement joins TRBV7-9 to TRBJ1-1; D perhaps matches TRBD1 (6 bases). Germline V gene sequence: CDR1 SEHNR, CDR2 FQNEAQ (reference sequence). CDR3 length: 14 amino acids. V was pared by 5 bases and J by 4 bases, with 14 bases between. The CDR3, as DNA: TGTGCCAGCAGCCCCGGGGGGCGATTCACTGAAGCTTTCTTT. Protein sequence: CASSPGGRFTEAFF. The complete variable domain, with remaining parts taken from reference TRBV7-9 and TRBJ1-1, reads DTGVSQNPRHKITKRGQNVTFRCDPISEHNRLYWYRQTLGQGPEFLTYFQNEAQLEKSRLLSDRFSAERPKGSFSTLEIQRTEQGDSAMYLCASSPGGRFTEAFFGQGTRLTVV.

This clonotype has at least ten counts. V is TRBV5-1 and J is TRBJ1-1; D is uncertain. This CDR3 comprises 14 residues. The ends were cut back, 0 bases at V and 4 bases at J, with 10 bases in the middle. The germline gives CDR1 SGHRS, CDR2 YFSETQ. CDR3 DNA: TGCGCCAGCAGCTTGGCCGGATGGGGCACTGAAGCTTTCTTT. It yields the protein CASSLAGWGTEAFF. Filled out from reference TRBV5-1 and TRBJ1-1, the complete variable domain reads KAGVTQTPRYLIKTRGQQVTLSCSPISGHRSVSWYQQTPGQGLQFLFEYFSETQRNKGNFPGRFSGRQFSNSRSEMNVSTLELGDSALYLCASSLAGWGTEAFFGQGTRLTVV.

This clonotype was counted ten times or more. The chain combines TRBV29-1 with TRBJ1-3, with 7 bases aligning to TRBD1. Germline values: CDR1 SQVTM, CDR2 ANQGSEA. Trimming took 7 bases from V and 0 from J; bases not matched to a gene: 3. The CDR3 is 13 residues long. CDR3 in DNA: TGCAGCGCACAGGGGAACTCTGGAAACACCATATATTTT. This encodes CSAQGNSGNTIYF.

This clonotype was counted once. This rearrangement joins TRBV7-9 to TRBJ1-1, with a possible D match to TRBD1 (6 bases). The ends were cut back, 1 base at V and 4 bases at J, with 13 bases in the middle. CDR3 size: 15 residues. Germline CDR1 SEHNR, CDR2 FQNEAQ (reference sequence). The CDR3 DNA sequence: TGTGCCAGCAGCTTAGACCAGGGGATTGGCACTGAAGCTTTCTTT. This sequence encodes CASSLDQGIGTEAFF.

In regard to this clonotype: This may be a read error, as it is one base from a much larger clone. This chain connects TRBV9 to TRBJ1-2; D remains unclear. Trimming shortened V by 0 bases and J by 6 bases, and 12 bases separated the two germline ends. The length of the CDR3 is 14 residues. Germline lookup yields CDR1 SGDLS and CDR2 YYNGEE. The CDR3 spells CASSVAPSPDGYTF. The CDR3 bases are TGTGCCAGCAGCGTAGCTCCATCCCCGGATGGCTACACCTTC. Supplemented by reference TRBV9 and TRBJ1-2, the full variable domain reads DSGVTQTPKHLITATGQRVTLRCSPRSGDLSVYWYQQSLDQGLQFLIQYYNGEERAKGNILERFSAQQFPDLHSELNLSSLELGDSALYFCASSVAPSPDGYTFGSGTRLTVV.

The chain is built from TRBV10-3 and TRBJ1-4; 8 positions match TRBD1. The CDR3 is 15 residues long. CDR1 is ENHRY and CDR2 is SYGVKD in the germline V gene. V gave up 8 bases and J gave up 0 bases; unmatched junction bases: 5. The CDR3 is CAIRGTGTTNEKLFF. The CDR3 region has the DNA TGTGCCATCCGGGGGACAGGAACAACTAATGAAAAACTGTTTTTT.

J is TRBJ2-2 and V is TRBV9, with no clear D. This CDR3 has 13 amino acids. Trimming left V 3 bases short and J 6 bases short, with 9 bases between. Germline V gives CDR1 SGDLS, CDR2 YYNGEE. CDR3: CASSGPPPGELFF. The CDR3 DNA reads as TGTGCCAGCAGCGGCCCCCCCCCCGGGGAGCTGTTTTTT.

This clonotype was recorded a few times. V and J are TRBV20-1 and TRBJ2-7, with D uncertain. Trimming removed 5 bases at V and 3 bases at J, with 11 bases between. Germline V lookup: CDR1 DFQATT, CDR2 SNEGSKA (reference sequence). This CDR3 region has 12 residues. For the CDR3, the DNA is TGCAGTGCTTCCCCTTTGGTCTACGAGCAGTACTTC. This translates into CSASPLVYEQYF.